The present entry profiles one T cell receptor beta chain with its context. The target antigen is unknown. Produced via immunoSEQ multiplex PCR; TCRdb's table is partial and in-frame only. The sample includes around 180,000 clones, about 90% seen only once; the top ten take 2.5% to 3%. The data derive from a study of T cell responses to AZD1222 COVID-19 vaccine. Points from the study as a whole: Scientists sampled the repertoires only once the peak T cell response had passed. Reportedly, close to half of spike-specific TCRs are directed against unmutated variant regions.

Trimming took 3 bases from V and 6 from J, leaving 14 bases between them. The CDR3 is made up of 14 amino acids. The germline gives CDR1 MDHEN, CDR2 SYDVKM. The V call is TRBV28, the J call TRBJ1-1, with D tentatively TRBD1 (6 bases). The receptor comes from an adult in good health. Sequencing used peripheral blood, obtained on day 0 of AZD1222 vaccination. The CDR3, as DNA: TGTGCCAGCAGTTTGGTGTGGGGGGGCGCTGAAGCTTTCTTT. Translated: CASSLVWGGAEAFF.